Shown below are 21 T cell receptor beta chains from a single sample sequenced in a study of graft-versus-host responses after intestinal transplantation. Their antigens remain unidentified. Libraries were prepared by immunoSEQ multiplex PCR; TCRdb keeps only in-frame clonotypes and omits some of them. The data contain fewer than 150,000 clones, around 94% of them singletons. Sequencing was performed on unstimulated CD4+ T cells sorted from spleen or lymph node cells, taken before intestinal transplant. These receptor sequences come from a human donor who received an intestinal transplant.

The gene calls are TRBV7-9 and TRBJ1-4; D call uncertain. The CDR3 sequence is 14 residues long. Trimming removed 1 base from V and 4 bases from J, with 7 bases in between. Germline-derived CDR1 and CDR2 are SEHNR and FQNEAQ (reference sequence). The CDR3 DNA follows: TGTGCCAGCAGCTTAGGACAATTTAATGAAAAACTGTTTTTT. This sequence encodes CASSLGQFNEKLFF.

The chain uses TRBV27 and TRBJ1-4, with 10 bases matching TRBD1. Germline values: CDR1 MNHEY, CDR2 SMNVEV (reference sequence). CDR3 length: 15 amino acids. Losses at the gene ends were 5 bases for V and 8 bases for J; bases not matched to a gene: 8. The CDR3 bases are TGTGCCAGCAGTCCTCGACAGGGGGCGGGGGAAAAACTGTTTTTT. Translation gives CASSPRQGAGEKLFF. Supplemented by reference TRBV27 and TRBJ1-4, the full variable domain reads EAQVTQNPRYLITVTGKKLTVTCSQNMNHEYMSWYRQDPGLGLRQIYYSMNVEVTDKGDVPEGYKVSRKEKRNFPLILESPSPNQTSLYFCASSPRQGAGEKLFFGSGTQLSVL.

V is TRBV11-2 and J is TRBJ1-2; weak D call: TRBD1 (6 bases). Trimming left V 4 bases short and J 1 base short, with 22 bases between. Germline CDR1 reads SGHAT; CDR2 reads FQNNGV. CDR3 length: 18 residues. The CDR3 DNA reads TGTGCCAGCAGCTCCCACCCCAAACCCCAACAGGGTAACTATGGCTACACCTTC. Amino acids: CASSSHPKPQQGNYGYTF.

The rearrangement joins TRBV16 to TRBJ2-5; D unclear. The DNA end favors TRBJ2-7, so the J call may be wrong. This CDR3 has 13 residues. Germline CDR1 and CDR2: KGHSY and FQNENV. CDR3 nucleotides: TGTGCCAGCAGCCAGGGGTTCTCCTACGAGCAGTACTTC. Its protein is CASSQGFSYEQYF.

In its sample, this clone was seen once. V is TRBV10-2 and J is TRBJ2-1; 8 nucleotides match TRBD2. Germline loops: CDR1 WSHSY, CDR2 SAAADI. This CDR3 spans 17 amino acids. The trim removed 5 bases at V and 1 base at J, leaving 10 bases unmatched. The CDR3 here is CASSPLQSGGSYNEQFF. As DNA, the CDR3 is TGCGCCAGCAGTCCCCTCCAAAGCGGGGGATCCTACAATGAGCAGTTCTTC.

This clone was counted only a few times. The gene calls are TRBV11-2 and TRBJ1-2; 7 bases agree with TRBD1. The trim removed 3 bases at V and 5 bases at J, leaving 15 bases unmatched. The CDR3 spans 17 residues. The germline CDR1 and CDR2 sequences are SGHAT and FQNNGV. CDR3 nucleotide sequence: TGTGCCAGCAGCTTCGATCGGTACGTGGACAGGCTATATGGCTACACCTTC. Translation gives CASSFDRYVDRLYGYTF. Filled out from reference TRBV11-2 and TRBJ1-2, the complete variable domain reads EAGVAQSPRYKIIEKRQSVAFWCNPISGHATLYWYQQILGQGPKLLIQFQNNGVVDDSQLPKDRFSAERLKGVDSTLKIQPAKLEDSAVYLCASSFDRYVDRLYGYTFGSGTRLTVV.

Of note for this clone: One end of the junction is discordant with germline, which a read error may explain. Additional DNA sequences in this sample encode the identical CDR3. The gene calls are TRBV2 and TRBJ1-5; no clear D gene. The CDR3 length is 14 residues. Germline V gene sequence: CDR1 SNHLY, CDR2 FYNNEI. The CDR3 bases are TGTGCCAGCAGTGAAGGGATGGGGTTTCAGCCCCAGCACTTT. It codes for CASSEGMGFQPQHF. Full variable domain (missing parts from reference TRBV2 and TRBJ1-5): EPEVTQTPSHQVTQMGQEVILRCVPISNHLYFYWYRQILGQKVEFLVSFYNNEISEKSEIFDDQFSVERPDGSNFTLKIRSTKLEDSAMYFCASSEGMGFQPQHFGDGTRLSIL.

V is TRBV7-9 and J is TRBJ1-4; a possible D gene is TRBD1 (5 bases). Germline lookup yields CDR1 SEHNR and CDR2 FQNEAQ (reference sequence). Trimming shortened V by 4 bases and J by 3 bases, and 15 bases separated the two germline ends. This CDR3 is 16 amino acids long. CDR3 amino acids: CASSWGRPSSNEKLFF. The CDR3 DNA sequence: TGTGCCAGCAGCTGGGGGAGGCCGAGCTCTAATGAAAAACTGTTTTTT.

This chain connects TRBV5-1 to TRBJ1-2; possible D gene TRBD1, 6 bases. This CDR3 is built from 15 residues. Looked up from germline, CDR1 is SGHRS and CDR2 is YFSETQ. Deletions cut 0 bases from V and 8 bases from J, with 17 bases between. The CDR3 loop reads CASSLVIGGESGYTF. CDR3 coding DNA: TGCGCCAGCAGCTTGGTAATAGGGGGAGAATCCGGCTACACCTTC.

This sequence joins TRBV30 and TRBJ1-2; 8 nucleotides agree with TRBD1. From germline, CDR1 is GTSNPN and CDR2 SVGIG (reference sequence). The CDR3 is 14 residues long. The V gene end was trimmed by 4 bases and the J gene end by 2 bases; junction bases not matched to a gene: 6. The CDR3 reads CAWTQTGANYGYTF. The CDR3, as DNA: TGTGCCTGGACACAGACAGGGGCGAACTATGGCTACACCTTC.

The genes are TRBV10-3 and TRBJ1-5; TRBD1 might be the D (6 bases). Trimming stripped 5 bases from V and 2 bases from J, with 10 bases between. Per germline, CDR1 ENHRY and CDR2 SYGVKD. The CDR3 spans 14 residues. The CDR3 DNA sequence: TGTGCCATCAGTTCCGAGGGGGGCAATCAGCCCCAGCATTTT. Its protein product is CAISSEGGNQPQHF.

This rearrangement joins TRBV4-1 to TRBJ1-2, with a possible D match to TRBD1 (5 bases). V lost 6 bases and J 4 bases, leaving 15 bases between the germline ends. Germline CDR1 reads MGHRA; CDR2 reads YSYEKL. This CDR3 has 14 amino acids. For the CDR3, the DNA is TGCGCCAGCAGGCCCGGGCTCGGGGGCTATGGCTACACCTTC. This encodes CASRPGLGGYGYTF.

This chain joins TRBV6-1 and TRBJ2-2; maybe TRBD1 (5 bases). CDR1 is MNHNS, CDR2 SASEGT, per germline. CDR3 length: 12 amino acids. V was cut by 6 bases and J by 7 bases, with 9 bases left in between. CDR3 DNA: TGTGCCAGCAGAGGCGACAGCGGGGAGCTGTTTTTT. This sequence encodes CASRGDSGELFF.

This rearrangement joins TRBV12-5 to TRBJ2-3, with TRBD1 matching 9 bases. The germline V gene encodes CDR1 LGHNT and CDR2 FRNRAP. The ends lost 5 bases at V and 6 bases at J; junction bases unmatched: 9. The CDR3 runs to 15 residues. As DNA, the CDR3 is TGTGCTAGTGGTCCCGGGACAGGGATCGTGGATACGCAGTATTTT. Its protein product is CASGPGTGIVDTQYF.

V and J are TRBV5-6 and TRBJ2-7; D is unclear. Between the trimmed V and J ends, which lost 0 bases and 6 bases, there was a span of 4 bases. CDR3 length: 11 residues. CDR1 and CDR2 (germline): SGHDT, YYEEEE. CDR3 in DNA: TGTGCCAGCAGCTTGGGCTTCGAGCAGTACTTC. Translated, it gives CASSLGFEQYF.

The chain combines TRBV29-1 with TRBJ2-3; no clear D gene. V lost 7 bases and J lost 0, with 17 bases in between. This CDR3 contains 15 residues. The germline gives CDR1 SQVTM, CDR2 ANQGSEA. The CDR3 protein is CSALHQSSSTDTQYF. CDR3 DNA: TGCAGCGCCCTCCACCAGAGCAGTAGCACAGATACGCAGTATTTT.

This clone was seen only once. This chain uses TRBV6-1 with TRBJ2-1, with a possible D match to TRBD2 (6 bases). The CDR3 sequence is 16 residues long. The ends were cut back, 0 bases at V and 3 bases at J, with 12 bases in the middle. Per germline, CDR1 MNHNS and CDR2 SASEGT. The CDR3 loop reads CASSEAGWGVYNEQFF. CDR3 DNA sequence: TGTGCCAGCAGTGAAGCGGGGTGGGGGGTCTACAATGAGCAGTTCTTC.

The chain combines TRBV12-5 with TRBJ2-1, with D tentatively TRBD1 (6 bases). The germline CDR1 and CDR2 sequences are LGHNT and FRNRAP. V lost 7 bases and J 0 bases, leaving 16 bases between the germline ends. The CDR3 runs to 16 residues. In nucleotides, the CDR3 is TGTGCTAGTGCTTTTGGACAGCTAAGCTCCTACAATGAGCAGTTCTTC. Its protein product is CASAFGQLSSYNEQFF.

The chain employs TRBV9 and TRBJ2-1, with TRBD2 matching 7 bases. With V trimmed by 0 bases and J by 4 bases, 4 bases remained unmatched. The length of the CDR3 is 15 residues. Germline-derived CDR1 and CDR2 are SGDLS and YYNGEE. CDR3 sequence reads: CASSVAGGPYNEQFF. CDR3 sequence (DNA): TGTGCCAGCAGCGTAGCGGGGGGACCGTACAATGAGCAGTTCTTC.

The chain employs TRBV7-9 and TRBJ1-2; a weak D match, TRBD1 (5 bases). Trimming pared 0 bases from V and 7 bases from J, leaving 9 bases between. Germline lookup yields CDR1 SEHNR and CDR2 FQNEAQ (reference sequence). The CDR3 is made up of 13 amino acids. The CDR3 DNA is TGTGCCAGCAGCTTAGCAGGGGCTGGTGGCTACACCTTC. As protein: CASSLAGAGGYTF. Full variable domain (outside the CDR3, taken from reference TRBV7-9 and TRBJ1-2): DTGVSQNPRHKITKRGQNVTFRCDPISEHNRLYWYRQTLGQGPEFLTYFQNEAQLEKSRLLSDRFSAERPKGSFSTLEIQRTEQGDSAMYLCASSLAGAGGYTFGSGTRLTVV.

This clone was seen only once. This sequence joins TRBV27 and TRBJ1-4, with 9 nucleotides matching TRBD1. The CDR3 sequence is 16 residues long. Trimming at V came to 3 bases and at J to 3 bases, leaving 5 bases not matched to a gene. Germline V gives CDR1 MNHEY, CDR2 SMNVEV (reference sequence). CDR3 region: CASSFFGQGSNEKLFF. As DNA, the CDR3 is TGTGCCAGCAGTTTTTTTGGACAGGGGTCTAATGAAAAACTGTTTTTT.